Included here is one TCR beta chain sequence, with context. Germline V gene data show CDR1 as ENHRY and CDR2 as SYGVKD. There are 14 residues in the CDR3. Trimming pared 5 bases from V and 4 bases from J, leaving 12 bases between. This specimen comes from a study of control samples from healthy donors and cancer patients. Sequencing used immunoSEQ multiplex PCR; TCRdb keeps in-frame clones, though not all of them. The sample shows 150,000 to 200,000 clones, around 94% of them seen only once. The rearrangement joins TRBV10-3 to TRBJ1-5, with a tentative D call TRBD1 (6 bases). This TCR was sampled from a man aged 25-45 years in good health. Sequences were obtained from blood. The CDR3 DNA sequence: TGTGCCATCAGTACCCAGGGACAAAATCAGCCCCAGCATTTT. Translation: CAISTQGQNQPQHF.